These 26 T cell receptor beta chains share one sample of origin, sequenced in a study of cytomegalovirus exposure and HLA in healthy donors. PCR used 60 Vbeta primers and 13 Jbeta primers. Profiling relied on immunoSEQ multiplex PCR, and the TCRdb table lists in-frame clones only, not all of them. Of about 160,000 clones in the sample, roughly 84% were seen once. Sequenced material: PBMCs. The receptor source for this set is a man aged 45-60 years in good health and CMV-seropositive.

J is TRBJ2-5 and V is TRBV9, with 10 bases that match TRBD2. CDR1 and CDR2 (germline): SGDLS, YYNGEE. Trimming at V came to 0 bases and at J to 4 bases, leaving 3 bases not matched to a gene. The CDR3 loop spans 15 amino acids. The CDR3 spells CASSVGSGGGETQYF. The CDR3 coding sequence is TGTGCCAGCAGCGTAGGGAGCGGGGGGGGAGAGACCCAGTACTTC.

The chain couples TRBV11-1 to TRBJ2-1, with a weak D call TRBD2 (5 bases). The CDR3 runs 18 residues. V gave up 2 bases and J gave up 9 bases, with 26 bases separating them. Germline CDR1 reads SGHAT; CDR2 reads FQDESV (reference sequence). In nucleotides, the CDR3 is TGTGCCAGCAGCTTATTTGCGGGTAGCTATGGTCAGAATAGTGAGCAGTTCTTC. It is translated as CASSLFAGSYGQNSEQFF.

The gene calls are TRBV7-3 and TRBJ2-3; 13 nucleotides align to TRBD2. Trimming at V came to 4 bases and at J to 5 bases, leaving 6 bases not matched to a gene. Germline CDR1 reads SGHTA; CDR2 reads FQGTGA. The CDR3 has 16 residues. The CDR3 DNA reads TGTGCCAGCAGCTCTGGACTAGCGGGGGCGAGAGATACGCAGTATTTT. This gives the protein CASSSGLAGARDTQYF.

The genes are TRBV6-1 and TRBJ1-1; TRBD1 might be the D (5 bases). Trimming removed 4 bases from V and 4 bases from J, with 7 bases in between. Germline V gene sequence: CDR1 MNHNS, CDR2 SASEGT. CDR3 size: 12 residues. The chain's CDR3 is CASSAGVTEAFF. The CDR3 bases are TGTGCCAGCAGTGCGGGGGTCACTGAAGCTTTCTTT.

A few counts support this clone. The chain employs TRBV2 and TRBJ2-5, with 8 bases matching TRBD1. Germline lookup yields CDR1 SNHLY and CDR2 FYNNEI. This CDR3 is built from 13 residues. Germline trimming cut 4 bases from V and 6 bases from J; bases unmatched to any gene: 4. The CDR3 region is CASSVQGVQTQYF. The CDR3 bases are TGTGCCAGCAGTGTACAGGGGGTGCAGACCCAGTACTTC.

The chain is built from TRBV18 and TRBJ1-4; D is possibly TRBD1 (6 bases). This CDR3 region has 17 residues. Per the germline V gene, CDR1 is KGHSH and CDR2 is LQKENI. The germline V and J ends were trimmed by 1 base and 1 base, with 13 bases remaining between them. In DNA form, the CDR3 reads TGTGCCAGCTCACCACGTTTACAGGGAGTAACTAATGAAAAACTGTTTTTT. This codes for CASSPRLQGVTNEKLFF.

This chain joins TRBV11-3 and TRBJ2-5; D is possibly TRBD1 (5 bases). The germline CDR1 and CDR2 sequences are SGHNT and YENEEA. V shed 6 bases and J shed 4 bases, with 15 bases lying between them. The CDR3 extends over 14 amino acids. The chain's CDR3 is CASSHDRIRETQYF. The CDR3 bases are TGTGCCAGCAGTCACGACAGAATCCGAGAGACCCAGTACTTC.

This sequence joins TRBV5-4 and TRBJ2-7; 12 nucleotides agree with TRBD1. Germline values: CDR1 SGHNT, CDR2 YYREEE (reference sequence). V was clipped by 0 bases and J by 7 bases; unmatched bases: 5. The CDR3 runs 15 residues. For the CDR3, the DNA is TGTGCCAGCAGCTTGGGGGGACAGGGGGCGAGGGAGCAGTACGTC. Translation: CASSLGGQGAREQYV.

The chain employs TRBV29-1 and TRBJ1-3; unclear D gene. V lost 4 bases to trimming and J lost 0 bases, with 7 bases between them. This CDR3 spans 13 amino acids. Germline CDR1 is SQVTM and CDR2 is ANQGSEA. The CDR3 DNA is TGCAGCGTTGGATCGGTCTCTGGAAACACCATATATTTT. Protein product: CSVGSVSGNTIYF. Drawing the rest from reference TRBV29-1 and TRBJ1-3, the complete variable domain is SAVISQKPSRDICQRGTSLTIQCQVDSQVTMMFWYRQQPGQSLTLIATANQGSEATYESGFVIDKFPISRPNLTFSTLTVSNMSPEDSSIYLCSVGSVSGNTIYFGEGSWLTVV.

The J gene is TRBJ2-5, the V gene TRBV15; TRBD1 agrees at 8 bases. The DNA end favors TRBJ2-7, so the J call may be wrong. Germline assignment: CDR1 LNHNV and CDR2 YYDKDF (reference sequence). The CDR3 covers 17 residues. The chain's CDR3 is CATSRVAGGAGGYEQYF. The CDR3 region has the DNA TGTGCCACCAGCAGAGTTGCAGGGGGCGCCGGGGGTTACGAGCAGTACTTC.

This chain uses TRBV9 with TRBJ1-1, with 12 bases matching TRBD1. Germline loops: CDR1 SGDLS, CDR2 YYNGEE. J was trimmed by 6 bases and V by 4 bases; bases with no gene match: 10. The CDR3 loop spans 16 amino acids. CDR3 nucleotide sequence: TGTGCCAGCAGCCCCAGGGACAGGGGGCTGGATGCTGAAGCTTTCTTT. Residues: CASSPRDRGLDAEAFF.

The chain couples TRBV11-2 to TRBJ2-1, with D perhaps TRBD2 (5 bases). Germline V gene lookup returns CDR1 SGHAT and CDR2 FQNNGV. The CDR3 has 16 amino acids. V dropped 5 bases and J dropped 4 bases, with 18 bases sitting between them. CDR3 DNA sequence: TGTGCCAGCAGCCCCCCGAGACGGGGATGGTACAATGAGCAGTTCTTC. Amino acid sequence: CASSPPRRGWYNEQFF.

The CDR3 DNA sequence: TGTGCCAGCAGCTTAGGAGGTGAGCAGTTCTTC. Protein: CASSLGGEQFF. The rearrangement links TRBV7-6 to TRBJ2-1; D gene uncertain. This CDR3 has 11 residues. The V end was cut by 1 base, the J end by 9 bases, with 4 bases between. Germline CDR1 SGHVS, CDR2 FNYEAQ.

The chain is built from TRBV10-3 and TRBJ2-1; 8 nucleotides line up with TRBD1. The CDR3 totals 13 residues. V dropped 4 bases and J dropped 4; count of bases not matched to a gene: 0. CDR1 is ENHRY, CDR2 SYGVKD, per germline. The CDR3 bases are TGTGCCATCAGTGGACAGGGGTACAATGAGCAGTTCTTC. Its protein product is CAISGQGYNEQFF.

The chain links TRBV2 to TRBJ2-1; 8 bases are a match to TRBD2. This CDR3 comprises 17 residues. Germline-derived CDR1 and CDR2 are SNHLY and FYNNEI. V trimming: 4 bases; J trimming: 7 bases; junction bases outside the gene matches: 15. CDR3 nucleotide sequence: TGTGCCAGCAGTGCTTCTCGTGGGGGACTAGGTGTGAATGAGCAGTTCTTC. Translating it yields CASSASRGGLGVNEQFF.

The gene calls are TRBV19 and TRBJ2-3; 7 bases align to TRBD2. The CDR3 length is 14 residues. The V gene end was trimmed by 5 bases and the J gene end by 1 base; junction bases not matched to a gene: 3. Germline V lookup: CDR1 LNHDA, CDR2 SQIVND (reference sequence). CDR3: CASSVTSGTDTQYF. The CDR3 bases are TGTGCCAGTAGTGTAACTAGCGGCACAGATACGCAGTATTTT.

This clone was detected a few times. V and J are TRBV4-1 and TRBJ1-2; the match to TRBD1 covers 7 bases. V was pared by 1 base and J by 1 base, with 6 bases of the junction left unmatched. Germline CDR1 and CDR2: MGHRA and YSYEKL. The CDR3 has 16 amino acids. The CDR3 nucleotides are TGCGCCAGCAGCCAAGCTTTAACAGGGGATAACTATGGCTACACCTTC. Its protein is CASSQALTGDNYGYTF.

This clone turned up a few times. This sequence joins TRBV2 and TRBJ2-5, with 11 bases matching TRBD2. This CDR3 spans 14 amino acids. Germline CDR1 is SNHLY and CDR2 is FYNNEI. Unmatched junction bases numbered 4, after V lost 4 bases and J lost 6 bases. As DNA, the CDR3 is TGTGCCAGCAGTGCGACTAGCGGGGCACAGACCCAGTACTTC. The encoded protein is CASSATSGAQTQYF.

The chain couples TRBV5-1 to TRBJ2-7; 7 nucleotides agree with TRBD1. Per the germline V gene, CDR1 is SGHRS and CDR2 is YFSETQ. V gave up 3 bases and J gave up 5 bases; unmatched junction bases: 11. There are 15 residues in the CDR3. The CDR3 coding sequence is TGCGCCAGCAGCTATAAAACAGGGGAGTCGAACGAGCAGTACTTC. This encodes CASSYKTGESNEQYF. The full variable domain, in which reference TRBV5-1 and TRBJ2-7 provide the parts outside the CDR3, is KAGVTQTPRYLIKTRGQQVTLSCSPISGHRSVSWYQQTPGQGLQFLFEYFSETQRNKGNFPGRFSGRQFSNSRSEMNVSTLELGDSALYLCASSYKTGESNEQYFGPGTRLTVT.

This chain connects TRBV4-1 to TRBJ2-1, with D maybe TRBD2 (6 bases). Trimming took off 5 bases at V and 0 bases at J, with 17 bases between the two ends. There are 17 residues in the CDR3. The germline V gene has CDR1 MGHRA and CDR2 YSYEKL. CDR3 nucleotides: TGCGCCAGCAGCTCTCGTGGACGGGAGAGCTCCTACAATGAGCAGTTCTTC. Translated, it gives CASSSRGRESSYNEQFF.

The rearrangement uses TRBV21-1 and TRBJ2-7; no DNA check was done on the table's D call, TRBD2. TRBV21-1 is a pseudogene. CDR3 size: 15 residues. The CDR3 loop reads CASSILEPSSYEQYF. CDR3 DNA sequence: TGTGCCAGCAGCATCCTAGAGCCATCGTCCTACGAGCAGTACTTC.

The chain uses TRBV7-9 and TRBJ1-4, with unresolved D. Trimming took 5 bases from V and 4 from J, leaving 2 bases between them. CDR1 is SEHNR, CDR2 FQNEAQ, per germline (reference sequence). This CDR3 has 11 amino acids. This chain's CDR3 is CASSLNEKLFF. CDR3 coding DNA: TGTGCCAGCAGCCTTAATGAAAAACTGTTTTTT. Filled out from reference TRBV7-9 and TRBJ1-4, the complete variable domain reads DTGVSQNPRHKITKRGQNVTFRCDPISEHNRLYWYRQTLGQGPEFLTYFQNEAQLEKSRLLSDRFSAERPKGSFSTLEIQRTEQGDSAMYLCASSLNEKLFFGSGTQLSVL.

This chain joins TRBV6-5 and TRBJ1-6; D perhaps matches TRBD1 (5 bases). Germline loops: CDR1 MNHEY, CDR2 SVGAGI. The length of the CDR3 is 15 residues. V lost 2 bases and J 3 bases, leaving 8 bases between the germline ends. The CDR3 nucleotides read TGTGCCAGCAGTTACGTCAGGGACTATAATTCACCCCTCCACTTT. Translating it yields CASSYVRDYNSPLHF.

This chain joins TRBV6-1 and TRBJ2-3; a possible D gene is TRBD1 (5 bases). From germline, CDR1 is MNHNS and CDR2 SASEGT. This CDR3 has 13 amino acids. Trimming pared 6 bases from V and 4 bases from J, leaving 11 bases between. CDR3 amino acids: CASRSGFADTQYF. CDR3 coding DNA: TGTGCCAGCAGGTCAGGGTTCGCAGATACGCAGTATTTT.

J is TRBJ2-2 and V is TRBV7-6; possible D gene TRBD2, 7 bases. This CDR3 spans 15 amino acids. Trimming shortened V by 10 bases and J by 6 bases, and 21 bases separated the two germline ends. Germline loops: CDR1 SGHVS, CDR2 FNYEAQ. The CDR3 DNA reads TGTGCCATCCCGAGGGAGGGGGGAACGCCCGGGGAGCTGTTTTTT. It yields the protein CAIPREGGTPGELFF.

The CDR3 region is CASSEDSRTGNLDTQYF. CDR3 DNA: TGTGCCAGCAGTGAAGATTCAAGGACAGGGAATTTGGATACGCAGTATTTT. The chain recombines TRBV2 with TRBJ2-3; 8 nucleotides match TRBD1. The germline V gene has CDR1 SNHLY and CDR2 FYNNEI. This CDR3 has 17 amino acids. The V gene end was trimmed by 1 base and the J gene end by 6 bases; junction bases not matched to a gene: 12.